This T cell receptor beta chain was sequenced during a study of cytotoxic CD8 clonotypes in ibrutinib-treated CLL. The study's findings and limits: Increased clonality at ibrutinib response gave way to a return toward baseline at progression. Starting clonality was above that of age-matched healthy donors and tracked circulating CD8+ T-cell counts. Among the clonotypes, public ones were uncommon and contracted or held stable on treatment.

Depth targeted 1 in 200,000 to 1 in 1 million T cells, averaging 10x coverage per clonotype. TCRdb's copy holds only in-frame clones and misses some; the assay was immunoSEQ multiplex PCR. The table records some 310,000 clones, around four fifths of them present only once. About this clone: The antigen is not known.

V was clipped by 11 bases and J by 6 bases, with 8 bases between them. The CDR3 extends over 9 amino acids. Per germline, CDR1 MDHEN and CDR2 SYDVKM. The clonotype was recovered from a human donor with chronic lymphocytic leukemia. V usage is TRBV28 and J usage is TRBJ2-7; no definite D call. Source: PBMCs, taken before ibrutinib treatment. The CDR3: CAAGFEQYF. DNA for the CDR3: TGTGCCGCCGGGTTCGAGCAGTACTTC. Supplemented by reference TRBV28 and TRBJ2-7, the full variable domain reads DVKVTQSSRYLVKRTGEKVFLECVQDMDHENMFWYRQDPGLGLRLIYFSYDVKMKEKGDIPEGYSVSREKKERFSLILESASTNQTSMYLCAAGFEQYFGPGTRLTVT.